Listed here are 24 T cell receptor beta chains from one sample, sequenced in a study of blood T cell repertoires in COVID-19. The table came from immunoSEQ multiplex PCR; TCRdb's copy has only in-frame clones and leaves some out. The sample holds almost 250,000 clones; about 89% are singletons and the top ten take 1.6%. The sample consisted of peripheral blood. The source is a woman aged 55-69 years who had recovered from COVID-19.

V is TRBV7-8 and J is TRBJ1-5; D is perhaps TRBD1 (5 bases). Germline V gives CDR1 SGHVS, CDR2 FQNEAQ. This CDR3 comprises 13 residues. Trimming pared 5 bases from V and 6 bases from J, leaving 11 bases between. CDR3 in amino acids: CASSRGGSQPQHF. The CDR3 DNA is TGTGCCAGCAGCCGCGGGGGAAGTCAGCCCCAGCATTTT.

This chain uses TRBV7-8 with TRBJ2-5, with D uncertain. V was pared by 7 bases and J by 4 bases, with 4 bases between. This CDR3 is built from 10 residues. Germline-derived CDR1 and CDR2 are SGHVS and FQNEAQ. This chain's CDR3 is CASTGETQYF. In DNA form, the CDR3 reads TGTGCCAGCACCGGAGAGACCCAGTACTTC.

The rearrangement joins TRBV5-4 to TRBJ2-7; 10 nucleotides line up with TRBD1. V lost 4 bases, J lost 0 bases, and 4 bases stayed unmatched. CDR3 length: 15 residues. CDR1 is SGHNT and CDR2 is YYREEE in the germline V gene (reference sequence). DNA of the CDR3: TGTGCCAGCAGCCCGGGACAGGGGTACTCCTACGAGCAGTACTTC. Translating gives CASSPGQGYSYEQYF.

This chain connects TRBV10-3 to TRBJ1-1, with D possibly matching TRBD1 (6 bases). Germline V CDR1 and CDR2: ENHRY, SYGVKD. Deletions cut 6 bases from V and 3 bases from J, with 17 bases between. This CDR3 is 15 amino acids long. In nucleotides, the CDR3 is TGTGCCATCAGGATTCAAGTCCAGGGGTACACTGAAGCTTTCTTT. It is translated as CAIRIQVQGYTEAFF.

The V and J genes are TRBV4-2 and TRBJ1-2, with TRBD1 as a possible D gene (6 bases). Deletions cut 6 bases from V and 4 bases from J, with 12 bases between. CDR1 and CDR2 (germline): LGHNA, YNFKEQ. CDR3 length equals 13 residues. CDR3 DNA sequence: TGTGCCAGCAGATACAGGGATGGCTATGGCTACACCTTC. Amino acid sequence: CASRYRDGYGYTF.

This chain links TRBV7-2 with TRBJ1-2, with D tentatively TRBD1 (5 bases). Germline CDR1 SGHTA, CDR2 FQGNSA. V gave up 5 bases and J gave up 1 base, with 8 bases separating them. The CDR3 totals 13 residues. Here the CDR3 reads CASSPGVNYGYTF. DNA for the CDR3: TGTGCCAGCAGCCCGGGGGTTAACTATGGCTACACCTTC.

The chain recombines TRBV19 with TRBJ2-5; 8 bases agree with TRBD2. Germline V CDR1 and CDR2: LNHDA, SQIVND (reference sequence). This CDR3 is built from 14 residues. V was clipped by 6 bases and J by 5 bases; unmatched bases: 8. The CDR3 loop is CASRPGGAGETQYF. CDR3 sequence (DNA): TGTGCCAGTAGGCCCGGGGGGGCCGGCGAGACCCAGTACTTC.

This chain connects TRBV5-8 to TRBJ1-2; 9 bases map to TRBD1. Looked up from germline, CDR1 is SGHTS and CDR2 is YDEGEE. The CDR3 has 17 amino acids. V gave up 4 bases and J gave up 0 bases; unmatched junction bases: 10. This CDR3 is CASSRRQGGITNYGYTF. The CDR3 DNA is TGTGCCAGCAGCCGAAGACAGGGGGGCATTACTAACTATGGCTACACCTTC.

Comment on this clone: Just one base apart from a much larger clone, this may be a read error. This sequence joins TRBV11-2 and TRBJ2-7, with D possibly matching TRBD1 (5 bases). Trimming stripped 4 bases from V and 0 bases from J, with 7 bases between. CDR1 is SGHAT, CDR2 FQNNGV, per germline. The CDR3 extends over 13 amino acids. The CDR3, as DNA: TGTGCCAGCAGCTCGACAGTCTCCTACGAGCAGTACTTC. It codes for CASSSTVSYEQYF.

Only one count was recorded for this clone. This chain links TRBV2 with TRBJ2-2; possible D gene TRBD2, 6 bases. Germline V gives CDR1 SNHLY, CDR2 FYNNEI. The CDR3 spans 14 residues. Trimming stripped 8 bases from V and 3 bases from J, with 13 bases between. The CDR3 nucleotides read TGTGCCAGCCTTTTAGGGGACTACACCGGGGAGCTGTTTTTT. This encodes CASLLGDYTGELFF.

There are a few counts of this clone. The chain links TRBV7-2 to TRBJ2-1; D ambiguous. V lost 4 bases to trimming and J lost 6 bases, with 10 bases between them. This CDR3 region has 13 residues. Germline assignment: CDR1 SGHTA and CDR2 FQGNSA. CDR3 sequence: CASSSDTGNEQFF. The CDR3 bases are TGTGCCAGCAGCTCCGATACCGGCAATGAGCAGTTCTTC.

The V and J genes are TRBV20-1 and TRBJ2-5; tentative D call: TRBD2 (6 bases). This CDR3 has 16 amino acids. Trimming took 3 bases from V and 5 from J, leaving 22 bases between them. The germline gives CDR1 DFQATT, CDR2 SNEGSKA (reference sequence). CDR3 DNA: TGCAGTGCTAGTCGGGCTAGCGCCATGGGAGTGGAGACCCAGTACTTC. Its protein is CSASRASAMGVETQYF.

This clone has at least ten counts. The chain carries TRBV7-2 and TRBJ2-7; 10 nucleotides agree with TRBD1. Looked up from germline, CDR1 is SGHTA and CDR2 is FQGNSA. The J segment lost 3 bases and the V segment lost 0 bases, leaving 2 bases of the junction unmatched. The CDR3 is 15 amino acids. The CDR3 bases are TGTGCCAGCAGCTTAGCGGGACAGGGGATCTACGAGCAGTACTTC. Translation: CASSLAGQGIYEQYF.

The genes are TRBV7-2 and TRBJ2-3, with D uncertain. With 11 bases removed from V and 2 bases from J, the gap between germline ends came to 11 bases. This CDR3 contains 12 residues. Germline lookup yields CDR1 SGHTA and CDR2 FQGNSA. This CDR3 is CAGNIATDTQYF. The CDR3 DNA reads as TGTGCCGGTAACATCGCCACAGATACGCAGTATTTT.

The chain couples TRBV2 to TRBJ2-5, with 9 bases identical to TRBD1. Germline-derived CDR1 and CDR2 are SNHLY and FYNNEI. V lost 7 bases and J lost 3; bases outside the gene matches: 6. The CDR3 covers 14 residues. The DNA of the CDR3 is TGTGCCAGCAACCAGGGACAGGGAGAAGAGACCCAGTACTTC. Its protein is CASNQGQGEETQYF.

CDR3 loop: CASSPRGYYGYTF. The DNA of the CDR3 is TGTGCCAGCAGTCCGCGGGGATACTATGGCTACACCTTC. The chain is built from TRBV28 and TRBJ1-2; no clear D. Per germline, CDR1 MDHEN and CDR2 SYDVKM. V shed 5 bases and J shed 3 bases, with 10 bases lying between them. This CDR3 is 13 amino acids long.

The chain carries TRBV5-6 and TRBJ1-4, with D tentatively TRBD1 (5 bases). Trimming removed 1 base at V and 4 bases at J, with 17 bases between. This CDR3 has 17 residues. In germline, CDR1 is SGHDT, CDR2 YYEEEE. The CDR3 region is CASSLTGGSDSNEKLFF. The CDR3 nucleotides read TGTGCCAGCAGCTTGACCGGGGGGTCTGACAGTAATGAAAAACTGTTTTTT.

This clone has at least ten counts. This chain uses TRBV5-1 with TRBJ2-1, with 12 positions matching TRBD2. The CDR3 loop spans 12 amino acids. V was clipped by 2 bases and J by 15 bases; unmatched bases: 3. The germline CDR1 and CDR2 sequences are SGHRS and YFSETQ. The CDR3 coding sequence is TGCGCCAGCAGCTTAGGACTAGCGGGGCTGTTCTTC. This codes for CASSLGLAGLFF.

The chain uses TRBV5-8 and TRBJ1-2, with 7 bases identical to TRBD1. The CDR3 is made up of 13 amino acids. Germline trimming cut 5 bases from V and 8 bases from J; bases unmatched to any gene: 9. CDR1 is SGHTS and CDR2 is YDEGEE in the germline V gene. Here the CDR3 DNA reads TGTGCCAGCAGACTGAAAGGGGGCGACGGCTACACCTTC. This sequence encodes CASRLKGGDGYTF.

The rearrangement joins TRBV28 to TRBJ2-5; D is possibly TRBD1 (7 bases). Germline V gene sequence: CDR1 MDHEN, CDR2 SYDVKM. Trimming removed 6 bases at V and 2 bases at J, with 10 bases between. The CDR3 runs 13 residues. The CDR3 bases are TGTGCCAGCAGGGAGGGACAGCAAGAGACCCAGTACTTC. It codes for CASREGQQETQYF.

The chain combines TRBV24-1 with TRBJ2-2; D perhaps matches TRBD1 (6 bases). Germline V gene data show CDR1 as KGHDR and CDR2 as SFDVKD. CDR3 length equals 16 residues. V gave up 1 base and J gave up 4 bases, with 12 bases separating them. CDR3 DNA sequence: TGTGCCACCAGTGATTTTGAGGGGGTAGGCACCGGGGAGCTGTTTTTT. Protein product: CATSDFEGVGTGELFF.

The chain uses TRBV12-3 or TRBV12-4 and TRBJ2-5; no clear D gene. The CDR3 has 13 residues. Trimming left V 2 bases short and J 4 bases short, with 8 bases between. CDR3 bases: TGTGCCAGCAGTTTACCTAACTCAGAGACCCAGTACTTC. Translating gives CASSLPNSETQYF.

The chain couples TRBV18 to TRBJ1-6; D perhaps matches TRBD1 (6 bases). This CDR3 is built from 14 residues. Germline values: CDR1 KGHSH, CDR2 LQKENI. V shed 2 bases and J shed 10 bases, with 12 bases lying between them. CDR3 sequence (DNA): TGTGCCAGCTCACCAGAGGCCCAGGGGTCACCCCTCCACTTT. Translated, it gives CASSPEAQGSPLHF.

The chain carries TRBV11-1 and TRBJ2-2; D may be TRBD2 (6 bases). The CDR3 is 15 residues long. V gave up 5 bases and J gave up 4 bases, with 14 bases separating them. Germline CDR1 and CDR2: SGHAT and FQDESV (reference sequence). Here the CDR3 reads CASSPGGLSTGELFF. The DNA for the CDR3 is TGTGCCAGCAGCCCCGGGGGTTTGTCCACCGGGGAGCTGTTTTTT.